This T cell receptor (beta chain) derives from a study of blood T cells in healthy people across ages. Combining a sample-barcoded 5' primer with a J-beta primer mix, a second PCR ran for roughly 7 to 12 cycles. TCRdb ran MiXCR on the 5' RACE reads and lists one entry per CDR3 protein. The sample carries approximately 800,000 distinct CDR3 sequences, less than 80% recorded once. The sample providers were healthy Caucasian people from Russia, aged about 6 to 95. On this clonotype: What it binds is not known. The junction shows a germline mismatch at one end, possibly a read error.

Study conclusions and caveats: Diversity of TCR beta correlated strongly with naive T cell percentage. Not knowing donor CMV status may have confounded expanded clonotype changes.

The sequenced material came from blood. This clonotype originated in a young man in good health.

The CDR3 sequence is CASSYDGGTFSYDEQFF. CDR3 nucleotide sequence: TGTGCCAGCAGTTACGACGGGGGAACCTTTTCCTACGATGAGCAGTTCTTC. The V call is TRBV6-2 or TRBV6-3, the J call TRBJ2-1; D might be TRBD2 (6 bases). Germline CDR1 reads MNHEY; CDR2 reads SVGEGT. The CDR3 spans 17 residues.